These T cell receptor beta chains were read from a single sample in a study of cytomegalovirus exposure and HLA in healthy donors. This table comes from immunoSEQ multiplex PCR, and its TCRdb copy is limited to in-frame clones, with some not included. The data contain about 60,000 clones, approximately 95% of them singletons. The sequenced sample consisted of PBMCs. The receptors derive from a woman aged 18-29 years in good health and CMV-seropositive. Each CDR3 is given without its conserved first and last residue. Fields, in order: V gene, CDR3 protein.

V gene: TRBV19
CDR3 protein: ASSIRASGGADTQY

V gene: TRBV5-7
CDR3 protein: ASSLFRGREIQPQH

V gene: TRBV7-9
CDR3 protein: ASSSRTGVYGYT

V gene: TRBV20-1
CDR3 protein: SASQGQPQH

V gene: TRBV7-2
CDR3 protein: ASSQDRDGYT

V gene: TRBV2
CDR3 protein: ASNPDRNTEAF

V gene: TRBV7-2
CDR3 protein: ASSLEMRAF

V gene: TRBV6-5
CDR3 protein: ASRLSGANVLT

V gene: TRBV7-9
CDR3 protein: ASSLGRAPNEKLF

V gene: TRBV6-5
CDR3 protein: ASSYDRYYEQY

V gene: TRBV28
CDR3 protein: ASSFSGEVTGELF

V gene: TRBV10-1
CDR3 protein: ASSEGRGLAYNEQF

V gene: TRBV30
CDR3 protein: AWSTGLAGGLDEQY

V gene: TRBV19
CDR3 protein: ASKNLVGPYEQY

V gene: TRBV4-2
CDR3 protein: ASSFQRGVSSTDTQY